This T cell receptor (beta chain) was sequenced for a study of blood T cell repertoires in COVID-19. About the research overall: Acute and convalescent COVID-19 specimens originated in the United States, Italy and Spain.

In the original analysis: Amplified reference gene primers provided the basis for estimating nucleated cell counts. Clones were sequenced by immunoSEQ multiplex PCR, and TCRdb holds only the in-frame ones, with some missing. The V and J calls and clone size are taken from that table; D and trimming were inferred from the DNA. The profile covers 65,000 to 85,000 clones, with 75% to 90% appearing a single time and about 6.5% taken by the ten largest. The J segment lost 2 bases and the V segment lost 4 bases, leaving 4 bases of the junction unmatched. In germline, CDR1 is MNHEY, CDR2 SVGEGT. The CDR3 is 14 residues long. The Seattle patients, enrolled during active infection, were followed longitudinally.

This clonotype originated in a man older than 75 with COVID-19, enrolled during active disease. Material for sequencing was peripheral blood. This chain joins TRBV6-2 or TRBV6-3 and TRBJ1-1; TRBD1 matches at 7 bases. CDR3 bases: TGTGCCAGCAGTTTCAAAGGGGGCAACACTGAAGCTTTCTTT. This translates into CASSFKGGNTEAFF.